This T cell receptor beta chain comes out of a study of blood T cell repertoires in COVID-19. This table comes from immunoSEQ multiplex PCR, and its TCRdb copy is limited to in-frame clones, with some not included. The sample lists 100,000 to 150,000 clones; roughly 89% were seen once. The CDR3 has 8 residues. Germline lookup yields CDR1 SGHDN and CDR2 FVKESK. Notes on this clone: At one boundary the junction diverges from the germline segment, which might be a read error.

This chain uses TRBV14 with TRBJ2-4; unclear D gene. The sequence derives from a woman aged 50 to 60 with acute or convalescent COVID-19. The sample comprised peripheral blood. Here the CDR3 DNA reads TGTGCCAGCAGTCAACGGGACTTC. Translated, it gives CASSQRDF. The full variable domain, in which reference TRBV14 and TRBJ2-4 provide the parts outside the CDR3, is EAGVTQFPSHSVIEKGQTVTLRCDPISGHDNLYWYRRVMGKEIKFLLHFVKESKQDESGMPNNRFLAERTGGTYSTLKVQPAELEDSGVYFCASSQRDFGAGTRLSVL.